This TCR beta chain appears in the sequencing data of a study of patients and donors after allogeneic stem cell transplantation. TCRdb processed the RT-PCR reads anew with MiXCR; each CDR3 protein has one entry. The sample holds roughly 140,000 distinct CDR3 sequences; roughly 35% are singletons and the top ten take 50% to 65%. This CDR3 region has 14 residues. V usage is TRBV3-2 and J usage is TRBJ1-2; the D call TRBD1 from the table was never checked on the DNA. TRBV3-2 is shown as a pseudogene. The receptor was derived from a human donor who was either an allogeneic HSCT recipient or a stem cell or donor lymphocyte infusion donor (not recorded which). It is not recorded whose cells these are; they may come from a transplant donor. The sequencing input was blood, either unsorted or a sorted T cell fraction (not recorded which). CDR3 loop: CASSLLSPERGYTF. For the CDR3, the DNA is TGTGCCAGCAGCCTCCTGTCCCCGGAACGGGGCTACACCTTC.